Shown below are 2 T cell receptor beta chains from a single sample sequenced in a study of T cells in narcolepsy. Assay used: immunoSEQ multiplex PCR; TCRdb lists only in-frame clones, some missing. This table holds 30,000 to 40,000 clones, 81% found once. The sample comprised memory (CD45RA-) CD4+ T cells from blood. These receptors all stem from a human donor in good health.

The chain carries TRBV6-1 and TRBJ2-3, with no clear D. The CDR3 loop spans 14 amino acids. V was pared by 1 base and J by 1 base, with 6 bases between. CDR1 is MNHNS and CDR2 is SASEGT in the germline V gene. The CDR3 region has the DNA TGTGCCAGCAGTGAAGGTGGGGGCACAGATACGCAGTATTTT. Translating gives CASSEGGGTDTQYF.

This clone turned up a few times. The genes are TRBV7-2 and TRBJ1-3, with TRBD1 as a possible D gene (5 bases). Germline V gene sequence: CDR1 SGHTA, CDR2 FQGNSA. Trimming pared 1 base from V and 4 bases from J, leaving 11 bases between. The CDR3 spans 15 residues. The CDR3 spells CASSLDRGTGNTIYF. CDR3 in DNA: TGTGCCAGCAGCTTAGATCGGGGGACCGGAAACACCATATATTTT.